This TCR beta chain was found in a study of beta chain features in type 1 diabetes. Study context: Cell yields, age and gender were similar between patients and healthy donors.

Expressed TCRB transcripts were sequenced because the isolated RNA had all been reverse transcribed beforehand. Clones were sequenced by immunoSEQ multiplex PCR, and TCRdb holds only the in-frame ones, with some missing. The table lists some 40,000 clones, around 49% of them singletons, with 0.65% to 0.9% in the top ten. Study-wide findings and caveats: More deletions and fewer insertions at VDJ junctions were found in patients with type 1 diabetes. Naive, central memory and regulatory TCRB repertoires appeared more similar among patients than healthy donors.

Between the trimmed V and J ends, which lost 1 base and 4 bases, there was a span of 11 bases. Germline CDR1 reads SGHRS; CDR2 reads YFSETQ. This CDR3 comprises 14 residues. Concerning this clone: Its antigen is unknown.

This TCR was recovered from a woman aged 18-30 years in good health. J is TRBJ1-1 and V is TRBV5-1; no reliable D call. Source material: central memory CD4+ T cells from blood. CDR3 nucleotides: TGCGCCAGCAGCTTGCGTGGTGCGGGCACTGAAGCTTTCTTT. Its translation: CASSLRGAGTEAFF.